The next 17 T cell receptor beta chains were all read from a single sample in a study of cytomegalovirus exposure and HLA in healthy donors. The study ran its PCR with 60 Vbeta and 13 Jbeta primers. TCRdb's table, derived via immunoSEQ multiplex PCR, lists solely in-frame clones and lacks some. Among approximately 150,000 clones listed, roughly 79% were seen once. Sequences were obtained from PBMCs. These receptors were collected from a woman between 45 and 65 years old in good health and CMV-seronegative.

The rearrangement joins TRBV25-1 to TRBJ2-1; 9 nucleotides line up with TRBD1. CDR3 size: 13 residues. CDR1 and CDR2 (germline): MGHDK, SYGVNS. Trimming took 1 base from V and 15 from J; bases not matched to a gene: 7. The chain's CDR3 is CASSESGTGRTFF. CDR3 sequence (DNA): TGTGCCAGCAGTGAATCTGGGACAGGGAGAACGTTCTTC.

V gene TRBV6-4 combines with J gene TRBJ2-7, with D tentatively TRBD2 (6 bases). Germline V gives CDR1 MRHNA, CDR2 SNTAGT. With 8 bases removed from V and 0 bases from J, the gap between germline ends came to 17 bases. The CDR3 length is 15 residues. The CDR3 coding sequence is TGTGCCAGCCCAAGGGGAGGACCCCGCTCCTACGAGCAGTACTTC. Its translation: CASPRGGPRSYEQYF.

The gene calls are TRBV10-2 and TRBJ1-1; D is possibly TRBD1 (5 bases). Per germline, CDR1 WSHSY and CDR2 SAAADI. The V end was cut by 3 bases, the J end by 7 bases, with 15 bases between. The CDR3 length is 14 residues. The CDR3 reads CASSEGAGRNEAFF. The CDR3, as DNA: TGCGCCAGCAGTGAAGGGGCAGGGCGGAATGAAGCTTTCTTT.

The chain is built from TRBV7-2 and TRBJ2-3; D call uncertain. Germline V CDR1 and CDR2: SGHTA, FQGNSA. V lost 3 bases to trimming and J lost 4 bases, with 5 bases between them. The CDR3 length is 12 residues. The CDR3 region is CASSFGADTQYF. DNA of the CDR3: TGTGCCAGCAGCTTCGGTGCAGATACGCAGTATTTT.

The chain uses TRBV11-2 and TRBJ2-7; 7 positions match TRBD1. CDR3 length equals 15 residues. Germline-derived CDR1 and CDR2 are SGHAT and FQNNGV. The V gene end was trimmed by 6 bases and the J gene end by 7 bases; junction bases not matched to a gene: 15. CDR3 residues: CASSKVGTVLGEQYF. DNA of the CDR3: TGTGCCAGCAGTAAGGTAGGGACAGTCCTCGGGGAGCAGTACTTC.

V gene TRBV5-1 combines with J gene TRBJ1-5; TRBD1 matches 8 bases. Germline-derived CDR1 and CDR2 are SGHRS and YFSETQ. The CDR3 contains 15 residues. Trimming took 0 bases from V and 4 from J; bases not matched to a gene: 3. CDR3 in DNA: TGCGCCAGCAGCTTGGGACAGGGGACTAATCAGCCCCAGCATTTT. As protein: CASSLGQGTNQPQHF.

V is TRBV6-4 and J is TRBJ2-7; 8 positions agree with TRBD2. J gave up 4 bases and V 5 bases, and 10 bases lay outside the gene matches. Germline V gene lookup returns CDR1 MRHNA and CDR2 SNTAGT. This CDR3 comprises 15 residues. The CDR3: CASSPSGGTPYEQYF. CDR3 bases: TGTGCCAGCAGTCCAAGCGGGGGAACCCCATACGAGCAGTACTTC.

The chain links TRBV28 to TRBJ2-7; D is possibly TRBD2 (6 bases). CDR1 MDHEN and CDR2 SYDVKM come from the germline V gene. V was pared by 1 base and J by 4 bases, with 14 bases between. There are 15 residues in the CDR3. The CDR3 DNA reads TGTGCCAGCAGTTTATTTGGCGGGAATATTTACGAGCAGTACTTC. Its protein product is CASSLFGGNIYEQYF.

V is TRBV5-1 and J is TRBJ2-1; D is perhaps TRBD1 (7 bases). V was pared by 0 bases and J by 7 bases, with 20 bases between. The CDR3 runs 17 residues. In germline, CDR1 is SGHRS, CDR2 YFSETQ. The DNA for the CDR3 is TGCGCCAGCAGCTTGGCCGGGGGCAGGGGGGCAGCGAATGAGCAGTTCTTC. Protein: CASSLAGGRGAANEQFF.

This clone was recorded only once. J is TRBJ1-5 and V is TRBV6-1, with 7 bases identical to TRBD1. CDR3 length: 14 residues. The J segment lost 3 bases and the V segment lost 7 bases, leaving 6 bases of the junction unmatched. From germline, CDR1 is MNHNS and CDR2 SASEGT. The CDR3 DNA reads TGTGCCAGCAAAAGGACAGGCGACAATCAGCCCCAGCATTTT. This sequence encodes CASKRTGDNQPQHF.

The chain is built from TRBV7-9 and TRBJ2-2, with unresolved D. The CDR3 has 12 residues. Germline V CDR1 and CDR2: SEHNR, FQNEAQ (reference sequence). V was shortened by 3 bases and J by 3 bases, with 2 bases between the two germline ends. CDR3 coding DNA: TGTGCCAGCAGCTTCGACACCGGGGAGCTGTTTTTT. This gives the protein CASSFDTGELFF.

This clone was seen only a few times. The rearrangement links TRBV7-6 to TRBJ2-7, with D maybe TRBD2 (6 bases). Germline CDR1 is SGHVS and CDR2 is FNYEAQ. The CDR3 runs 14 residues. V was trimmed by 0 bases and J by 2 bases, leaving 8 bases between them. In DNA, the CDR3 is TGTGCCAGCAGCTTAGCGGGGGGAACCTACGAGCAGTACTTC. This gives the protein CASSLAGGTYEQYF.

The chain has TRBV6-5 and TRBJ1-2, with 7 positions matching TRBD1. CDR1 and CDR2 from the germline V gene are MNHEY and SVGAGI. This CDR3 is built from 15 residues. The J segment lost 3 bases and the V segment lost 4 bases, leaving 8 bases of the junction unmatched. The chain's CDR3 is CASSSVLDRYYGYTF. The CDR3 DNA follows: TGTGCCAGCAGTTCCGTTCTGGACAGGTACTATGGCTACACCTTC.

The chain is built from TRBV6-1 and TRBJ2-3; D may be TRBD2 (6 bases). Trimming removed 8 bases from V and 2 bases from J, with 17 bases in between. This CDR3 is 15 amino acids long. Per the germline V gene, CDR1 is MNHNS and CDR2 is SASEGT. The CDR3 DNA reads TGTGCCAGCGGCGGGATTCAGATATACACAGATACGCAGTATTTT. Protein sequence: CASGGIQIYTDTQYF.

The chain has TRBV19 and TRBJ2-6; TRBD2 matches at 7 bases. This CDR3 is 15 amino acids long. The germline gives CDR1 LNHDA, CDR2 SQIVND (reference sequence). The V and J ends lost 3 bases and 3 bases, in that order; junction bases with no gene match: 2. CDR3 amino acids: CASSIGRVGANVLTF. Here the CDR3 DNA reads TGTGCCAGTAGTATTGGGAGGGTTGGGGCCAACGTCCTGACTTTC.

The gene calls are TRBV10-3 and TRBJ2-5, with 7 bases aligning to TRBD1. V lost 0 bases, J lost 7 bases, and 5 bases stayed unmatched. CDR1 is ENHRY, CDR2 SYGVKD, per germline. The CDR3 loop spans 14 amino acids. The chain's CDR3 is CAISESTGSGTQYF. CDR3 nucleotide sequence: TGTGCCATCAGTGAGTCGACAGGGTCGGGGACCCAGTACTTC.

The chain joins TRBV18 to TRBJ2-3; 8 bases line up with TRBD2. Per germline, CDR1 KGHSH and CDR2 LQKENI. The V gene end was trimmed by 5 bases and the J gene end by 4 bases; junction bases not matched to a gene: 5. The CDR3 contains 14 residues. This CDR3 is CASSTAGAPDTQYF. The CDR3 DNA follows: TGTGCCAGCTCAACAGCGGGGGCACCAGATACGCAGTATTTT.